Given below is one T cell receptor beta chain in context. The antigen is undetermined. TCR beta sequencing was performed on blood CD8+ and CD4+ T cells. Controls matched for sex and age were healthy donors. V lost 0 bases to trimming and J lost 3 bases, with 15 bases between them. This CDR3 has 17 amino acids. CDR1 is LNHDA, CDR2 SQIVND, per germline (reference sequence). The sample is drawn from a study of CD8 T cells in Susac syndrome. Study-wide points: The TCR sequencing and HLA analysis in the study involved a relatively small number of individuals, as the study acknowledged.

When the RNA was reverse transcribed, random hexamers were used with an input of roughly 0.45 to 1 ug. A multiplex approach, immunoSEQ multiplex PCR, amplified TCR beta CDR3 across 54 Vbeta and 13 Jbeta. TCRdb itself ran the immunoSEQ multiplex PCR reads through MiXCR, one entry per CDR3 protein. Of around 18,000 distinct CDR3 sequences listed, about 95% were seen once; the top ten hold 0.2% to 0.3%. The chain carries TRBV19 and TRBJ1-5; D unresolved. The specimen was CD8+ T cells from PBMCs. The clonotype was recovered from a human donor in good health. The CDR3 spells CASSIDREGGYNQPQHF. The CDR3 coding sequence is TGTGCCAGTAGTATAGATCGGGAGGGAGGTTACAATCAGCCCCAGCATTTT.